These T cell receptor beta chains were read from a single sample in a study of cytomegalovirus exposure and HLA in healthy donors. Sequencing used immunoSEQ multiplex PCR; TCRdb keeps in-frame clones, though not all of them. This sample contains fewer than 150,000 clones. The sequenced sample consisted of PBMCs. The receptors originated from a woman aged 55-70 years in good health and CMV-seronegative. Each CDR3 is given with its conserved first and last residue. The order of the fields is V gene, J gene, D gene, CDR3 protein, CDR3 DNA. D genes are given only for firm matches.

v_call: TRBV4-1; j_call: TRBJ1-1; d_call: NA; cdr3_aa: CASSQGPRSGTEAFF; cdr3_nt: TGCGCCAGCAGCCAAGGCCCTCGGTCCGGCACTGAAGCTTTCTTT
v_call: TRBV5-4; j_call: TRBJ2-7; d_call: TRBD1; cdr3_aa: CASSLADRVSYEQYF; cdr3_nt: TGTGCCAGCAGCTTGGCGGACAGGGTCTCCTACGAGCAGTACTTC
v_call: TRBV10-3; j_call: TRBJ2-5; d_call: TRBD1; cdr3_aa: CAISDTRQGAGETQYF; cdr3_nt: TGTGCCATCAGTGATACACGACAGGGGGCGGGGGAGACCCAGTACTTC
v_call: TRBV28; j_call: TRBJ1-2; d_call: NA; cdr3_aa: CASSDSGDYGYTF; cdr3_nt: TGTGCCAGCAGTGATTCAGGGGACTATGGCTACACCTTC
v_call: TRBV29-1; j_call: TRBJ2-1; d_call: TRBD2; cdr3_aa: CSVWSAGGESEQFF; cdr3_nt: TGCAGCGTTTGGTCAGCGGGAGGTGAGAGTGAGCAGTTCTTC
v_call: TRBV4-2; j_call: TRBJ2-7; d_call: TRBD2; cdr3_aa: CASSQEGAGRGFGYEQYF; cdr3_nt: TGTGCCAGCAGCCAAGAAGGTGCCGGGCGGGGGTTCGGGTACGAGCAGTACTTC
v_call: TRBV10-3; j_call: TRBJ1-6; d_call: NA; cdr3_aa: CAISESGEWPLHF; cdr3_nt: TGTGCCATCAGTGAGTCGGGAGAGTGGCCCCTCCACTTT
v_call: TRBV10-3; j_call: TRBJ2-6; d_call: TRBD1; cdr3_aa: CAISLPGQGNSGANVLTF; cdr3_nt: TGTGCCATCAGCCTGCCGGGACAGGGAAACTCTGGGGCCAACGTCCTGACTTTC
v_call: TRBV11-2; j_call: TRBJ2-5; d_call: TRBD2; cdr3_aa: CASSFPLAEETQYF; cdr3_nt: TGTGCCAGCAGCTTCCCACTAGCGGAAGAGACCCAGTACTTC
v_call: TRBV6-1; j_call: TRBJ1-4; d_call: TRBD1; cdr3_aa: CASSGQGFVEKLFF; cdr3_nt: TGTGCCAGCAGCGGACAGGGTTTTGTTGAAAAACTGTTTTTT
v_call: TRBV7-9; j_call: TRBJ2-5; d_call: NA; cdr3_aa: CASSFGRAQETQYF; cdr3_nt: TGTGCCAGCAGCTTCGGCAGGGCCCAAGAGACCCAGTACTTC
v_call: TRBV4-2; j_call: TRBJ2-3; d_call: TRBD2; cdr3_aa: CASRTTSADTQYF; cdr3_nt: TGTGCCAGCAGGACTACTAGCGCAGATACGCAGTATTTT
v_call: TRBV27; j_call: TRBJ1-2; d_call: NA; cdr3_aa: CASSFRDNNGYTF; cdr3_nt: TGTGCCAGCAGTTTCAGGGACAATAATGGCTACACCTTC
v_call: TRBV18; j_call: TRBJ1-1; d_call: TRBD1; cdr3_aa: CASSPPMGQTNTEAFF; cdr3_nt: TGTGCCAGCTCACCACCAATGGGACAGACGAACACTGAAGCTTTCTTT
v_call: TRBV10-3; j_call: TRBJ2-6; d_call: NA; cdr3_aa: CAISESVGGANVLTF; cdr3_nt: TGTGCCATCAGTGAGTCGGTAGGGGGAGCCAACGTCCTGACTTTC
v_call: TRBV2; j_call: TRBJ1-2; d_call: TRBD1; cdr3_aa: CASRKTDRGGGYTF; cdr3_nt: TGTGCCAGCAGGAAAACCGACAGGGGGGGCGGCTACACCTTC
v_call: TRBV6-1; j_call: TRBJ1-2; d_call: NA; cdr3_aa: CASSEVRGDYGYTF; cdr3_nt: TGTGCCAGCAGTGAAGTACGGGGAGACTATGGCTACACCTTC
v_call: TRBV2; j_call: TRBJ2-7; d_call: NA; cdr3_aa: CASRPDTFYEQYF; cdr3_nt: TGTGCCAGCAGACCGGACACCTTTTACGAGCAGTACTTC
v_call: TRBV4-1; j_call: TRBJ2-4; d_call: TRBD2; cdr3_aa: CASSLPGTRGNIQYF; cdr3_nt: TGCGCCAGCAGCCTCCCCGGGACTAGAGGAAACATTCAGTACTTC
v_call: TRBV7-8; j_call: TRBJ1-5; d_call: NA; cdr3_aa: CASSWQVYNQPQHF; cdr3_nt: TGTGCCAGCAGCTGGCAGGTCTACAATCAGCCCCAGCATTTT
v_call: TRBV6-5; j_call: TRBJ1-2; d_call: TRBD1; cdr3_aa: CARDSPSGQIHGYTF; cdr3_nt: TGTGCCAGAGATAGCCCTTCGGGACAGATCCATGGCTACACCTTC
v_call: TRBV6-4; j_call: TRBJ1-1; d_call: TRBD1; cdr3_aa: CASSAGTGGTEAFF; cdr3_nt: TGTGCCAGCAGTGCCGGGACAGGGGGCACTGAAGCTTTCTTT
v_call: TRBV7-6; j_call: TRBJ1-4; d_call: NA; cdr3_aa: CASSLRTGSNEKLFF; cdr3_nt: TGTGCCAGCAGCTTACGAACAGGGTCTAATGAAAAACTGTTTTTT
v_call: TRBV7-2; j_call: TRBJ2-1; d_call: NA; cdr3_aa: CASRLTSNEQFF; cdr3_nt: TGTGCCAGCAGATTGACTAGTAATGAGCAGTTCTTC
v_call: TRBV11-2; j_call: TRBJ1-6; d_call: TRBD1; cdr3_aa: CASRKPGQGSSPLHF; cdr3_nt: TGTGCCAGCAGGAAACCGGGACAGGGGTCTTCACCCCTCCACTTT
v_call: TRBV7-9; j_call: TRBJ2-3; d_call: TRBD2; cdr3_aa: CASSSERENTDTQYF; cdr3_nt: TGTGCCAGCAGCTCGGAGCGGGAGAACACAGATACGCAGTATTTT
v_call: TRBV6-5; j_call: TRBJ1-6; d_call: NA; cdr3_aa: CASSYSGGHSPLHF; cdr3_nt: TGTGCCAGCAGTTACTCAGGGGGTCACTCACCCCTCCACTTT
v_call: TRBV9; j_call: TRBJ1-3; d_call: NA; cdr3_aa: CASSSGDGRMSGNTIYF; cdr3_nt: TGTGCCAGCAGCAGCGGGGACGGGCGGATGTCCGGAAACACCATATATTTT
v_call: TRBV21-1; j_call: TRBJ2-7; d_call: NA; cdr3_aa: CASSKFVRMDEQYF; cdr3_nt: TGTGCCAGCAGCAAATTTGTCAGGATGGACGAGCAGTACTTC
v_call: TRBV6-5; j_call: TRBJ2-1; d_call: TRBD2; cdr3_aa: CASSSSGTIANEQFF; cdr3_nt: TGTGCCAGCAGTTCGTCCGGGACTATCGCCAATGAGCAGTTCTTC
v_call: TRBV7-9; j_call: TRBJ2-3; d_call: TRBD2; cdr3_aa: CASTSGGADTQYF; cdr3_nt: TGTGCCAGCACTAGCGGGGGGGCAGATACGCAGTATTTT
v_call: TRBV19; j_call: TRBJ2-2; d_call: NA; cdr3_aa: CASSQGPRELFF; cdr3_nt: TGTGCCAGTAGTCAGGGCCCGAGGGAGCTGTTTTTT
v_call: TRBV7-9; j_call: TRBJ2-3; d_call: TRBD1; cdr3_aa: CASSPGDRGPDTQYF; cdr3_nt: TGTGCCAGCAGCCCGGGGGACAGGGGACCAGATACGCAGTATTTT
v_call: TRBV7-3; j_call: TRBJ2-1; d_call: TRBD2; cdr3_aa: CASSSGTSGGEGEQFF; cdr3_nt: TGTGCCAGCAGCTCTGGGACTAGCGGGGGGGAGGGTGAGCAGTTCTTC